This T cell receptor beta chain was sequenced in a study of blood T cells in healthy people across ages (dated by TCRdb to the mid-2010s). Broadly, across the study: Template switching captured roughly one uniquely barcoded TCR beta cDNA molecule per two T cells in model experiments. The donors were divided into four age groups: young (average around 16 years), middle-aged (under 40), aged (62) and long-lived (roughly 82). To avoid experimental bias, donors of different ages were spread randomly across the sequencing lanes. The study analyzed two additional independent replicas of 1 million unique cDNA reads from the same blood draw for two donors, one aged 18 to 30 and one aged 80 or older. Age-related changes in TCR beta repertoire diversity were measured in the study by deep sequencing normalized with unique cDNA molecular identifiers.

CDR1 and CDR2, per the germline V gene, are SGHAT and FQNNGV. Germline trimming amounts to 5 bases on V and 3 bases on J, with 26 as the count of junction bases outside the gene matches. There are 21 amino acids in the CDR3, from cysteine to phenylalanine inclusive. Only the CDR3 DNA stays, 63 bases, in frame from base 1. Concerning this clonotype itself: The specificity of this receptor is unknown. Per-base qualities were not stored, and no clone one base away is much larger.

Systemically healthy Caucasian individuals from Russia, 35 to 50 in total and aged 6 to 90 years, were included as donors. Around 9.7 milliliters of peripheral blood were collected from each donor into EDTA-treated Vacutainer tubes. Ficoll-Paque density-gradient centrifugation was used to isolate PBMCs, with at least 6.5 million per sample. Total RNA was extracted from PBMCs with Trizol reagent, with at least 5 micrograms obtained per sample. For every donor, an aliquot of PBMCs went through flow cytometry to measure the percentages of naive CD45RAhigh/CD27high T cells. Library creation used 5' RACE. The instrument given in TCRdb is Illumina HiSeq 2500. A second about 6 to 11 cycle PCR used a sample-barcoded 5' primer and a J-beta primer mix. A unique molecular identifier was introduced onto each TCR beta cDNA molecule by a template-switch 5' adaptor carrying 12 random nucleotides. At least 2.5 million CDR3-containing paired-end reads were obtained from each sample. First-strand cDNA synthesis was performed from all RNA using the Mint cDNA synthesis kit, with priming by a TRBC-specific oligonucleotide. Following uracil-DNA glycosylase treatment, all cDNA underwent a first 18-cycle PCR with the universal primers M1SS and BC2_uni_R. Per the original workflow: Normalization of each sample was performed by random selection of 1 million high-quality reads, each carrying a distinct molecular identifier. Instead of being binned into consensus sequences, reads with shared molecular identifiers were discarded. MiTCR, with a Q25 quality threshold and the strictest error-elimination algorithm, was used for CDR3 identification, clonotype clustering and error correction. A nonparametric unseen species model using Euler transformation provided a lower-bound estimate of total TCR beta diversity. The public reads were reanalyzed by TCRdb: fastp trimming at Q25, MiXCR alignment, in-frame beta chains only. One record per CDR3 amino acid sequence lists the most common genes and DNA. It is TCRdb's table, rather than the study itself, that gives the V and J calls and clone size. The sample table contains about 640,000 distinct CDR3 sequences; only one count was recorded for around 43% of them. Together, the top ten hold about 30% of the sample.

The research as a whole found: The CMV infection status of donors was not known, potentially confounding age-related changes in expanded clonotypes. Estimates of total diversity based on one million sequenced T cells were considered lower bounds and underestimates. Compared with the aged group, the long-lived group had more naive CD4+ T cells, fewer expanded clones and increased TCR diversity, a pattern suggesting age selection. As age increased, observed TCR beta diversity per million T cells dropped in a roughly linear way, and a significant reduction was already evident by age roughly 40. Bulk unsorted PBMC profiling prevented conclusive comparison of naive and antigen-experienced compartments. There was a strong correlation between observed TCR beta diversity and the percentage of naive T cells measured by flow cytometry.

Recombination linked TRBV11-2 to TRBJ2-3; 7 bases in the junction line up with TRBD2. This TCR derives from an elderly man in good health. The specimen sequenced was blood. The CDR3 loop reads CASSPPRTPWGGFLSTDTQYF. The nucleotides are TGTGCCAGCAGCCCCCCCCGGACACCCTGGGGAGGGTTTTTGTCAACAGATACGCAGTATTTT. Here the CDR3 is joined to the reference TRBV11-2 and TRBJ2-3 genes, and the full variable domain is: EAGVAQSPRYKIIEKRQSVAFWCNPISGHATLYWYQQILGQGPKLLIQFQNNGVVDDSQLPKDRFSAERLKGVDSTLKIQPAKLEDSAVYLCASSPPRTPWGGFLSTDTQYFGPGTRLTVL.